This T cell receptor beta chain was captured by sequencing in a study of blood T cell repertoires in COVID-19. The table came from immunoSEQ multiplex PCR; TCRdb's copy has only in-frame clones and leaves some out. In the table there are about 300,000 clones, more than 75% of which are singletons. From germline, CDR1 is MNHEY and CDR2 SVGEGT. Trimming pared 3 bases from V and 1 base from J, leaving 11 bases between. CDR3 size: 15 residues. The source of this sequence is a man in his 70s with acute or convalescent COVID-19. This sequence joins TRBV6-2 or TRBV6-3 and TRBJ2-3; no reliable D call. The sequenced sample consisted of peripheral blood. The CDR3 DNA follows: TGTGCCAGCAGTTATCGGCAACGGGGCACAGATACGCAGTATTTT. Translation gives CASSYRQRGTDTQYF.